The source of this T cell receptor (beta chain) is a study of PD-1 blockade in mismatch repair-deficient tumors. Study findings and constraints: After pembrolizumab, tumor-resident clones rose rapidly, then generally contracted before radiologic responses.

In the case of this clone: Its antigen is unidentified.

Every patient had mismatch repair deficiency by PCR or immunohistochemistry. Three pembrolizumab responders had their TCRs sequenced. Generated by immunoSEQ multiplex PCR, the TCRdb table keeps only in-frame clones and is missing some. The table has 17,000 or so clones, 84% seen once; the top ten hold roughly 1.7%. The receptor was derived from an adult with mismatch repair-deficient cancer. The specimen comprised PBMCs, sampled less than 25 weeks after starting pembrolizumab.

The DNA for the CDR3 is TGTGCCAGCAGCCGCGGACAGGCCCCTCCTGAAGCTTTCTTT. It specifies CASSRGQAPPEAFF. This chain uses TRBV7-8 with TRBJ1-1, with 7 bases fitting TRBD1. CDR1 is SGHVS and CDR2 is FQNEAQ in the germline V gene. CDR3 length equals 14 residues. The V gene end was trimmed by 5 bases and the J gene end by 6 bases; junction bases not matched to a gene: 9.